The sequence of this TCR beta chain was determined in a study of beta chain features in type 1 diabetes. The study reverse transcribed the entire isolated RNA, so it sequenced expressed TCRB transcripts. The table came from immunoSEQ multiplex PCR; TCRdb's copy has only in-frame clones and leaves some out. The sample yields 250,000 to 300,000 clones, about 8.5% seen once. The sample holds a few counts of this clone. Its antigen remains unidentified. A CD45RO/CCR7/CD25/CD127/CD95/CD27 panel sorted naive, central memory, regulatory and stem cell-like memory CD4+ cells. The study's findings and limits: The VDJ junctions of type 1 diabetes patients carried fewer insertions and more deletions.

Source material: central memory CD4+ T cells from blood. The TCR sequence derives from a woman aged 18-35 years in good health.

CDR3 in amino acids: CASSPWRTGIHEQYF. As DNA, the CDR3 is TGTGCCAGCAGTCCGTGGAGGACAGGGATCCACGAGCAGTACTTC. The chain carries TRBV27 and TRBJ2-7, with 8 positions matching TRBD1. The V segment lost 5 bases and the J segment 5 bases; nucleotides outside the gene matches: 11. The CDR3 spans 15 residues. The germline V gene encodes CDR1 MNHEY and CDR2 SMNVEV (reference sequence).